This TCR beta chain is from a study of T cell repertoires in cytomegalovirus infection. Background on the study: Public signatures in TCR beta pointed to CMV infection and matching HLA type.

In its sample, this clonotype was seen a few times. Its antigen is currently unknown. TCRdb called the reads again in MiXCR, with one record for every CDR3 protein. The top ten hold 11% to 15% of the sample, which has 310,000 or so distinct CDR3 sequences, more than 20% seen once. Study conclusions and caveats: The study found HLA-C-restricted CMV-specific TCR beta clonotypes dominating the ex vivo response.

The sequence derives from a human donor in good health (CMV status not recorded). Some clones in this sample may be carry-over from other donors' samples. The sequencing sample was made of PBMCs.

CDR3: CSAREGTEGVYEQFF. Written as DNA, the CDR3 is TGCAGTGCTAGAGAGGGGACAGAGGGAGTGTATGAGCAGTTCTTC. The chain employs TRBV20-1 and TRBJ2-1; 7 bases match TRBD1. The CDR3 totals 15 residues. Losses at the gene ends were 0 bases for V and 8 bases for J; bases not matched to a gene: 10. CDR1 and CDR2 (germline): DFQATT, SNEGSKA (reference sequence).